This T cell receptor (beta chain) was documented in a study of cytotoxic CD8 clonotypes in ibrutinib-treated CLL. V lost 0 bases to trimming and J lost 2 bases, with 6 bases between them. This CDR3 is 14 amino acids long. Germline assignment: CDR1 KGHSH and CDR2 LQKENI. TCRdb's table, derived via immunoSEQ multiplex PCR, lists solely in-frame clones and lacks some. Of roughly 170,000 clones in the sample, approximately 80% are singletons; the top ten hold roughly 4.5%. This clone appeared once. This TCR came from a human donor with chronic lymphocytic leukemia. The chain combines TRBV18 with TRBJ2-3; the D is unclear. The sample consisted of PBMCs, taken after 24 months of ibrutinib treatment. The DNA of the CDR3 is TGTGCCAGCTCACCACCGACGGCCACAGATACGCAGTATTTT. This encodes CASSPPTATDTQYF.